These 15 T cell receptor beta chains came from one sample sequenced in a study of HIV-infected children after antiretroviral therapy interruption. Treatment meaning: PENTA 11 planned treatment interruption arm or continuous ART arm. A 3' RACE protocol on RNA, with unique molecular identifiers, produced the TCR library. Each CDR3 protein gets one entry after TCRdb re-called the 3' RACE reads with MiXCR. The top ten clones hold roughly an eighth of a sample with 6,000 to 8,000 distinct CDR3 sequences, about 17% of them seen once. The sample consisted of CD45RO+ CD8+ T cells from PBMCs, pooled from several time points, taken from a donor given antiretroviral therapy, either interrupted or continuous. Subset given: memory CD8+ CD45RO+ CD45RA- T cells. These receptors were obtained from a pool of human donors with HIV.

The genes are TRBV27 and TRBJ2-7; D may be TRBD1 (5 bases). Germline loops: CDR1 MNHEY, CDR2 SMNVEV (reference sequence). CDR3 length: 14 residues. Trimming took off 3 bases at V and 5 bases at J, with 14 bases between the two ends. CDR3 in DNA: TGTGCCAGCAGTTTGGCGGACATAGACCACGAGCAGTACTTC. It encodes CASSLADIDHEQYF.

This clonotype is categorized as medium-sized. The V call is TRBV6-5, the J call TRBJ2-2; D may be TRBD2 (5 bases). V dropped 0 bases and J dropped 5 bases, with 10 bases sitting between them. Germline V gene sequence: CDR1 MNHEY, CDR2 SVGAGI. CDR3 length: 15 amino acids. The CDR3 spells CASSYSAWETGELFF. CDR3 coding DNA: TGTGCCAGCAGTTACTCGGCCTGGGAGACCGGGGAGCTGTTTTTT.

By sample share, this clonotype is medium-sized. The chain joins TRBV28 to TRBJ2-3; D is uncertain. Germline CDR1 reads MDHEN; CDR2 reads SYDVKM. This CDR3 spans 14 amino acids. V shed 4 bases and J shed 1 base, with 9 bases lying between them. The CDR3 is CASSYLRGTDTQYF. DNA of the CDR3: TGTGCCAGCAGTTATCTAAGGGGCACAGATACGCAGTATTTT.

The rearrangement links TRBV4-1 to TRBJ2-7; D is unclear. The CDR3 runs to 17 residues. The germline CDR1 and CDR2 sequences are MGHRA and YSYEKL. V was pared by 2 bases and J by 1 base, with 18 bases between. In DNA, the CDR3 is TGCGCCAGCAGCCAATATAATTTGTTCGCCGTATCCTACGAGCAGTACTTC. It translates to CASSQYNLFAVSYEQYF.

The chain joins TRBV28 to TRBJ2-1, with TRBD2 as a possible D gene (7 bases). Per the germline V gene, CDR1 is MDHEN and CDR2 is SYDVKM. The CDR3 has 13 amino acids. V gave up 10 bases and J gave up 5 bases, with 15 bases separating them. The CDR3 here is CATDRGDNNEQFF. CDR3 in DNA: TGTGCCACTGACCGGGGGGACAACAATGAGCAGTTCTTC.

At least ten counts were recorded for this clonotype. Here the CDR3 reads CASSQEGQGSYNEQFF. CDR3 coding DNA: TGCGCCAGCAGCCAGGAGGGACAGGGGTCCTACAATGAGCAGTTCTTC. This sequence joins TRBV4-3 and TRBJ2-1; TRBD1 agrees at 10 bases. The V gene's germline CDR1 is LGHNA and CDR2 YSLEER. CDR3 length: 16 residues. V trimming: 3 bases; J trimming: 1 base; junction bases outside the gene matches: 3.

By sample share, this clonotype is medium-sized. This chain joins TRBV9 and TRBJ2-1; 11 bases are shared with TRBD2. CDR3 length: 14 residues. In germline, CDR1 is SGDLS, CDR2 YYNGEE. J was trimmed by 7 bases and V by 3 bases; bases with no gene match: 3. CDR3 sequence reads: CASSATSGGNEQFF. The CDR3 DNA follows: TGTGCCAGCAGCGCTACTAGCGGGGGAAATGAGCAGTTCTTC.

This clonotype is labeled large. The V and J genes are TRBV13 and TRBJ2-7, with D possibly TRBD2 on 7 matching bases. Germline V lookup: CDR1 PRHDT, CDR2 FYEKMQ (reference sequence). V lost 0 bases and J 0 bases, leaving 15 bases between the germline ends. This CDR3 region has 17 residues. CDR3 protein: CASSLGGGGSSSYEQYF. CDR3 DNA sequence: TGTGCCAGCAGCTTAGGAGGCGGGGGCTCTAGCTCCTACGAGCAGTACTTC.

This clonotype was seen many times. The chain employs TRBV20-1 and TRBJ2-1; 9 bases align to TRBD1. CDR1 DFQATT and CDR2 SNEGSKA come from the germline V gene (reference sequence). This CDR3 is 15 amino acids long. V lost 6 bases and J lost 3; bases outside the gene matches: 9. The DNA of the CDR3 is TGCAGTGCGCCCCCGGGACAGGGCTTCTACAATGAGCAGTTCTTC. Translation gives CSAPPGQGFYNEQFF.

This clonotype came up many times. The chain carries TRBV20-1 and TRBJ2-1; 7 bases map to TRBD1. Per the germline V gene, CDR1 is DFQATT and CDR2 is SNEGSKA (reference sequence). This CDR3 comprises 11 residues. With 5 bases clipped from V and 9 bases from J, the junction kept 4 bases outside the gene matches. CDR3 amino acids: CSAQQGSEQFF. CDR3 DNA: TGCAGTGCTCAACAGGGGAGTGAGCAGTTCTTC.

The CDR3 region has the DNA TGCAGCGTTGAAGATCCGAGACAGGGCAACACTGAAGCTTTCTTT. This sequence encodes CSVEDPRQGNTEAFF. This chain uses TRBV29-1 with TRBJ1-1; TRBD1 matches at 7 bases. J was trimmed by 2 bases and V by 0 bases; bases with no gene match: 6. Germline V CDR1 and CDR2: SQVTM, ANQGSEA. This CDR3 has 15 amino acids.

Relative to its sample, this clonotype is medium-sized (0.01 to 0.1%). V gene TRBV12-3 or TRBV12-4 combines with J gene TRBJ2-3; D remains ambiguous. The length of the CDR3 is 14 residues. Trimming shortened V by 3 bases and J by 2 bases, and 9 bases separated the two germline ends. Here the CDR3 reads CASSFTPHTDTQYF. In DNA form, the CDR3 reads TGTGCCAGCAGTTTCACCCCTCACACAGATACGCAGTATTTT.

This clonotype was counted at least ten times. V usage is TRBV7-9 and J usage is TRBJ1-1; D not certain. CDR1 is SEHNR, CDR2 FQNEAQ, per germline (reference sequence). The CDR3 covers 10 residues. V was shortened by 1 base and J by 13 bases, with 7 bases between the two germline ends. The CDR3: CASSLETGFF. In nucleotides, the CDR3 is TGTGCCAGCAGCTTAGAGACCGGTTTCTTT.

The rearrangement joins TRBV20-1 to TRBJ2-5, with 11 bases fitting TRBD2. V gave up 4 bases and J gave up 3 bases; unmatched junction bases: 4. The CDR3 extends over 14 amino acids. Looked up from germline, CDR1 is DFQATT and CDR2 is SNEGSKA (reference sequence). The CDR3 sequence: CSATTSGKEETQYF. CDR3 DNA sequence: TGCAGTGCTACGACTAGCGGGAAGGAAGAGACCCAGTACTTC.

In this sample, this clonotype is medium-sized. The rearrangement joins TRBV5-1 to TRBJ2-1; possible D gene TRBD2, 7 bases. In germline, CDR1 is SGHRS, CDR2 YFSETQ. The CDR3 runs to 17 residues. Trimming took off 4 bases at V and 7 bases at J, with 24 bases between the two ends. The DNA for the CDR3 is TGCGCCAGCAGCCTAGCCCTGGGGGGGGCGTTGGGAAATGAGCAGTTCTTC. Translation gives CASSLALGGALGNEQFF.